Listed here are 7 T cell receptor beta chains from one sample, sequenced in a study of blood T cell repertoires in COVID-19. Libraries were prepared by immunoSEQ multiplex PCR; TCRdb keeps only in-frame clonotypes and omits some of them. The table shows 250,000 or so clones, with 85% to 90% occurring only once. Sequenced: PBMCs or T cells enriched from blood (not recorded which). Every receptor here comes from a woman between 25 and 40 years old with acute COVID-19.

This clone has just one count. This sequence joins TRBV5-1 and TRBJ1-1, with 7 bases lining up with TRBD1. The V segment lost 4 bases and the J segment 3 bases; nucleotides outside the gene matches: 9. CDR3 size: 15 residues. CDR1 and CDR2 (germline): SGHRS, YFSETQ. CDR3 DNA sequence: TGCGCCAGCAGCCCCAACCAGGGGGGCGACACTGAAGCTTTCTTT. Its protein product is CASSPNQGGDTEAFF. Drawing the rest from reference TRBV5-1 and TRBJ1-1, the complete variable domain is KAGVTQTPRYLIKTRGQQVTLSCSPISGHRSVSWYQQTPGQGLQFLFEYFSETQRNKGNFPGRFSGRQFSNSRSEMNVSTLELGDSALYLCASSPNQGGDTEAFFGQGTRLTVV.

The V gene is TRBV4-2, the J gene TRBJ2-3; TRBD2 matches 11 bases. Germline assignment: CDR1 LGHNA and CDR2 YNFKEQ. V was pared by 2 bases and J by 4 bases, with 8 bases of the junction left unmatched. This CDR3 region has 17 residues. CDR3 protein: CASSQRLAGGSPDTQYF. The CDR3 nucleotides read TGTGCCAGCAGCCAACGCCTAGCGGGAGGTTCCCCAGATACGCAGTATTTT.

The chain carries TRBV9 and TRBJ2-3; 9 bases match TRBD2. The length of the CDR3 is 17 residues. Germline V lookup: CDR1 SGDLS, CDR2 YYNGEE. J was trimmed by 2 bases and V by 1 base; bases with no gene match: 8. This chain's CDR3 is CASSVSAGGKFTDTQYF. The DNA for the CDR3 is TGTGCCAGCAGCGTATCGGCGGGGGGGAAGTTCACAGATACGCAGTATTTT.

V and J are TRBV7-4 and TRBJ2-1; TRBD2 agrees at 7 bases. V lost 1 base to trimming and J lost 4 bases; unmatched junction nucleotides: 10. Germline assignment: CDR1 SGHVT and CDR2 SQSDAQ. This CDR3 region has 17 residues. CDR3 in DNA: TGTGCCAGCAGCTTAGTTTTTGGCGGGAGCGCATACAATGAGCAGTTCTTC. Translation gives CASSLVFGGSAYNEQFF. Combining the CDR3 with reference TRBV7-4 and TRBJ2-1 gives the whole variable domain GAGVSQSPRYKVAKRGRDVALRCDSISGHVTLYWYRQTLGQGSEVLTYSQSDAQRDKSGRPSGRFSAERPERSVSTLKIQRTEQGDSAVYLCASSLVFGGSAYNEQFFGPGTRLTVL.

The gene calls are TRBV19 and TRBJ2-1; D is perhaps TRBD2 (5 bases). Germline CDR1 and CDR2: LNHDA and SQIVND (reference sequence). The CDR3 extends over 15 amino acids. V lost 3 bases to trimming and J lost 0 bases, with 9 bases between them. In nucleotides, the CDR3 is TGTGCCAGTAGTATTTACGGGAACTCCTACAATGAGCAGTTCTTC. Translated: CASSIYGNSYNEQFF.

The chain carries TRBV11-3 and TRBJ2-1; 12 nucleotides match TRBD2. The germline gives CDR1 SGHNT, CDR2 YENEEA. The CDR3 has 17 residues. J gave up 7 bases and V 2 bases, and 9 bases lay outside the gene matches. The CDR3: CASSLPLGLAGGNEQFF. The DNA of the CDR3 is TGTGCCAGCAGCTTACCTCTCGGGCTAGCGGGAGGGAATGAGCAGTTCTTC.

The genes are TRBV5-6 and TRBJ2-3; D might be TRBD2 (6 bases). From germline, CDR1 is SGHDT and CDR2 YYEEEE. The CDR3 runs to 15 residues. The V end lost 4 bases, the J end lost 1 base, and 13 bases lay between the germline ends. In DNA, the CDR3 is TGTGCCAGCAGCGGAACTAGCCTAGGCACAGATACGCAGTATTTT. The encoded protein is CASSGTSLGTDTQYF.